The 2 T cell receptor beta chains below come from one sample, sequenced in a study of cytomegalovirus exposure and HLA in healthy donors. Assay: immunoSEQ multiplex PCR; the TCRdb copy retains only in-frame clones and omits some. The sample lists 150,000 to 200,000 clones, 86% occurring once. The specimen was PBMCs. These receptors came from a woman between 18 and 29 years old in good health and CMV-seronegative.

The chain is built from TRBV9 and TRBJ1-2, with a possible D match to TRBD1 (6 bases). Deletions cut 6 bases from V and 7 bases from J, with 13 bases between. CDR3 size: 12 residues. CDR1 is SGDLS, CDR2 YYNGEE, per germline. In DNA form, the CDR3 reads TGTGCCAGCAACATCAGGGGCGGTGGCTACACCTTC. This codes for CASNIRGGGYTF.

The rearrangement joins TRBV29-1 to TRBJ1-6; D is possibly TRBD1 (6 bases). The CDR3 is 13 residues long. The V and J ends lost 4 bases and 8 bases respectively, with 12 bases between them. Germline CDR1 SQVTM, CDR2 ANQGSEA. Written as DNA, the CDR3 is TGCAGCGTTGGGGGGCAGGGTGATTCACCCCTCCACTTT. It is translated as CSVGGQGDSPLHF.